A single sample gave rise to the 27 T cell receptor beta chains below, sequenced in a study of early T cells in non-severe SARS-CoV-2 infection. One entry per CDR3 protein results from TCRdb running MiXCR on the 5' RACE reads. The data hold about 90,000 distinct CDR3 sequences, with less than 15% observed a single time. The sample here was whole blood, taken at baseline. These TCRs come from an adult who was a healthcare worker with PCR-confirmed SARS-CoV-2 infection or an uninfected control (not recorded which).

This clonotype showed up just a few times. The rearrangement joins TRBV5-5 to TRBJ2-2, with 10 bases aligning to TRBD2. CDR1 SGHKS and CDR2 YYEKEE come from the germline V gene (reference sequence). V shed 0 bases, J shed 5 bases, and the junction held 10 bases outside the gene matches. The CDR3 runs to 18 residues. CDR3 DNA sequence: TGTGCCAGCAGCTTGGTTCCAGCGGGAGGGCCCTTAACCGGGGAGCTGTTTTTT. Protein: CASSLVPAGGPLTGELFF.

This clonotype was seen only a few times. The chain couples TRBV5-1 to TRBJ2-5; D gene unclear. Germline values: CDR1 SGHRS, CDR2 YFSETQ. V was cut by 5 bases and J by 5 bases, with 10 bases left in between. The CDR3 covers 12 residues. CDR3 nucleotides: TGCGCCAGCAGTCGAGCTGGGGAGACCCAGTACTTC. Translating it yields CASSRAGETQYF.

This clonotype was detected only a few times. The chain joins TRBV9 to TRBJ2-1; D ambiguous. From germline, CDR1 is SGDLS and CDR2 YYNGEE. This CDR3 has 13 residues. Trimming shortened V by 3 bases and J by 6 bases, and 10 bases separated the two germline ends. This CDR3 reads CASSATLPNEQFF. The CDR3, as DNA: TGTGCCAGCAGCGCGACCCTGCCCAATGAGCAGTTCTTC.

This chain connects TRBV11-2 to TRBJ2-7, with a tentative D call TRBD2 (5 bases). This CDR3 comprises 12 residues. Germline CDR1 reads SGHAT; CDR2 reads FQNNGV. The ends were cut back, 6 bases at V and 7 bases at J, with 13 bases in the middle. The DNA of the CDR3 is TGTGCCAGCAGACCGAGCGGTTTGGAGCAGTACTTC. This codes for CASRPSGLEQYF.

This clonotype appeared many times. This chain joins TRBV11-3 and TRBJ2-7, with 8 positions matching TRBD2. With 1 base clipped from V and 3 bases from J, the junction kept 8 bases outside the gene matches. CDR1 is SGHNT and CDR2 is YENEEA in the germline V gene. The CDR3 is made up of 16 amino acids. CDR3 DNA sequence: TGTGCCAGCAGCTTAGTGGTAAGCGGGGGATACTACGAGCAGTACTTC. Its protein is CASSLVVSGGYYEQYF.

The V call is TRBV3-1, the J call TRBJ1-5; TRBD1 aligns across 8 bases. The length of the CDR3 is 14 residues. Germline trimming cut 0 bases from V and 7 bases from J; bases unmatched to any gene: 2. Germline V CDR1 and CDR2: LGHDT, YNNKEL (reference sequence). CDR3 sequence reads: CASSQDNRGQPQHF. The CDR3 DNA reads TGTGCCAGCAGCCAAGATAACAGGGGGCAGCCCCAGCATTTT.

This chain joins TRBV5-1 and TRBJ2-1; D remains unclear. With 0 bases removed from V and 10 bases from J, the gap between germline ends came to 5 bases. Germline V gene data show CDR1 as SGHRS and CDR2 as YFSETQ. The CDR3 consists of 11 residues. This chain's CDR3 is CASSLAAEQFF. CDR3 nucleotides: TGCGCCAGCAGCTTGGCGGCGGAGCAGTTCTTC. The full variable domain, rest sourced from reference TRBV5-1 and TRBJ2-1, is KAGVTQTPRYLIKTRGQQVTLSCSPISGHRSVSWYQQTPGQGLQFLFEYFSETQRNKGNFPGRFSGRQFSNSRSEMNVSTLELGDSALYLCASSLAAEQFFGPGTRLTVL.

This clonotype has just a few counts. This chain links TRBV20-1 with TRBJ2-1; D unresolved. The length of the CDR3 is 17 residues. The V end was cut by 3 bases, the J end by 0 bases, with 18 bases between. Germline-derived CDR1 and CDR2 are DFQATT and SNEGSKA (reference sequence). CDR3 DNA sequence: TGCAGTGCTAGCCCCACCGCGCTAGGGCACTCCTACAATGAGCAGTTCTTC. This translates into CSASPTALGHSYNEQFF.

The table lists this clonotype with many counts. The chain joins TRBV12-3 or TRBV12-4 to TRBJ2-7; TRBD1 or TRBD2 may be the D gene (5 bases each). Trimming took off 6 bases at V and 6 bases at J, with 15 bases between the two ends. The CDR3 is 13 residues long. CDR3 in amino acids: CASSPSGTLEQYF. CDR3 sequence (DNA): TGTGCCAGCAGCCCCTCCGGGACCCTCGAGCAGTACTTC.

Ten or more counts support this clonotype. V gene TRBV2 combines with J gene TRBJ1-6; D uncertain. Germline V gives CDR1 SNHLY, CDR2 FYNNEI. This CDR3 is 14 amino acids long. Trimming pared 4 bases from V and 5 bases from J, leaving 9 bases between. The CDR3 sequence: CASSAGWDNSPLHF. The CDR3 DNA is TGTGCCAGCAGTGCCGGGTGGGATAATTCACCCCTCCACTTT.

This clonotype has just a few counts. The rearrangement links TRBV11-3 to TRBJ2-1; D ambiguous. Trimming removed 4 bases from V and 7 bases from J, with 20 bases in between. CDR3 length: 16 amino acids. Germline CDR1 SGHNT, CDR2 YENEEA. CDR3 in DNA: TGTGCCAGCAGCTCGTTGAGTTCCAAGGCCGGGAATGAGCAGTTCTTC. Its translation: CASSSLSSKAGNEQFF.

This clonotype occurred a few times. The V and J genes are TRBV27 and TRBJ1-2; no reliable D call. The CDR3 is 15 amino acids. Germline V gives CDR1 MNHEY, CDR2 SMNVEV (reference sequence). The V gene lost 5 bases and the J gene lost 2 bases, with 15 bases spanning the gap. The CDR3 sequence: CASSPGSGINYGYTF. The CDR3 DNA is TGTGCCAGCAGTCCTGGATCAGGTATCAACTATGGCTACACCTTC.

This clonotype was seen a few times. The J gene is TRBJ2-7, the V gene TRBV6-5, with TRBD1 identical over 8 bases. The CDR3 loop spans 15 amino acids. Trimming took 7 bases from V and 2 from J; bases not matched to a gene: 10. CDR1 MNHEY and CDR2 SVGAGI come from the germline V gene. In DNA form, the CDR3 reads TGTGCCAGCATGGCTCCCGGGACAGGAACCTACGAGCAGTACTTC. Its protein is CASMAPGTGTYEQYF.

This clonotype turned up a few times. This sequence joins TRBV27 and TRBJ2-7; no clear D. This CDR3 has 14 residues. Trimming took off 6 bases at V and 3 bases at J, with 15 bases between the two ends. Germline V gene lookup returns CDR1 MNHEY and CDR2 SMNVEV (reference sequence). The CDR3 bases are TGTGCCAGCAGCCTGTCGACATTCAACTACGAGCAGTACTTC. Amino acids: CASSLSTFNYEQYF.

As concerns this clonotype: This may be a read error: a much more frequent sequence differs by one nucleotide. The chain joins TRBV10-3 to TRBJ2-3; the D gene could be TRBD1 or TRBD2 (5 bases each). This CDR3 is built from 17 residues. Between the trimmed V and J ends, which lost 4 bases and 0 bases, there was a span of 17 bases. Germline CDR1 and CDR2: ENHRY and SYGVKD. CDR3 protein: CAISATQVRDSTDTQYF. The CDR3 coding sequence is TGTGCCATCAGTGCCACCCAGGTTCGGGACAGCACAGATACGCAGTATTTT.

The genes are TRBV5-1 and TRBJ2-7, with D possibly being TRBD1 or TRBD2 (5 bases each). V shed 0 bases and J shed 3 bases, with 13 bases lying between them. CDR1 SGHRS and CDR2 YFSETQ come from the germline V gene. This CDR3 comprises 15 residues. The DNA of the CDR3 is TGCGCCAGCAGCTTGGGAGGGGTTGGAATCTACGAGCAGTACTTC. Translated: CASSLGGVGIYEQYF.

This clonotype has a handful of counts. The chain employs TRBV28 and TRBJ2-5, with D possibly being TRBD1 (6 bases). The CDR3 contains 12 residues. Germline values: CDR1 MDHEN, CDR2 SYDVKM. V shed 5 bases and J shed 7 bases, with 11 bases lying between them. The CDR3 sequence is CASSRDRSTQYF. In DNA, the CDR3 is TGTGCCAGCAGTCGTGACAGGTCGACCCAGTACTTC.

This clonotype showed up just a few times. As DNA, the CDR3 is TGTGCCAGCAGCTATGAAGTTGGGGAGCTGTTTTTT. Its protein is CASSYEVGELFF. V and J are TRBV7-3 and TRBJ2-2; the D is unclear. Germline V gene lookup returns CDR1 SGHTA and CDR2 FQGTGA. V was cut by 4 bases and J by 8 bases, with 8 bases left in between. This CDR3 contains 12 residues.

This clonotype came up a few times. This sequence joins TRBV11-2 and TRBJ2-5, with TRBD1 as a possible D gene (6 bases). The length of the CDR3 is 13 residues. V dropped 5 bases and J dropped 7 bases, with 14 bases sitting between them. Germline-derived CDR1 and CDR2 are SGHAT and FQNNGV. The CDR3 DNA is TGTGCCAGCAGCCGGTGGGGGCAGATGACCCAGTACTTC. It specifies CASSRWGQMTQYF.

This clonotype was recorded a few times. This sequence joins TRBV7-6 and TRBJ2-5, with D hard to call. V gave up 5 bases and J gave up 5 bases, with 9 bases separating them. This CDR3 contains 12 residues. CDR1 and CDR2 (germline): SGHVS, FNYEAQ. CDR3 sequence: CASSRPGETQYF. For the CDR3, the DNA is TGTGCCAGCAGCCGTCCCGGGGAGACCCAGTACTTC.

This clonotype was recorded at least ten times. V gene TRBV20-1 combines with J gene TRBJ2-5; 8 nucleotides agree with TRBD2. The CDR3 is made up of 15 amino acids. Germline assignment: CDR1 DFQATT and CDR2 SNEGSKA (reference sequence). The trim removed 0 bases at V and 5 bases at J, leaving 8 bases unmatched. This CDR3 is CSARDRGGHGETQYF. The CDR3 coding sequence is TGCAGTGCTAGAGATCGGGGGGGGCACGGGGAGACCCAGTACTTC.

This chain uses TRBV5-1 with TRBJ2-7; D is ambiguous. Germline values: CDR1 SGHRS, CDR2 YFSETQ. The V gene lost 1 base and the J gene lost 1 base, with 15 bases spanning the gap. This CDR3 comprises 16 residues. The CDR3 spells CASSLLPGDTSYEQYF. DNA of the CDR3: TGCGCCAGCAGCTTGTTGCCCGGCGACACTTCCTACGAGCAGTACTTC.

This clonotype was seen a few times. The chain employs TRBV7-3 and TRBJ1-5; 7 bases align to TRBD1. The CDR3 length is 17 residues. Trimming at V came to 3 bases and at J to 2 bases, leaving 10 bases not matched to a gene. The germline V gene encodes CDR1 SGHTA and CDR2 FQGTGA. CDR3 protein: CASSFDRQGRGNQPQHF. The CDR3 nucleotides are TGTGCCAGCAGCTTCGACAGACAGGGCCGGGGCAATCAGCCCCAGCATTTT.

This clonotype has ten or more counts. The chain couples TRBV7-6 to TRBJ2-3, with 7 positions matching TRBD2. Germline V gene data show CDR1 as SGHVS and CDR2 as FNYEAQ. This CDR3 comprises 18 residues. V shed 1 base and J 0 bases; nucleotides not matched to a gene: 10. The CDR3, as DNA: TGTGCCAGCAGCTTAGGGGCGACTCTAGCGGCTAGCACAGATACGCAGTATTTT. As protein: CASSLGATLAASTDTQYF. The whole variable domain, remainder taken from reference TRBV7-6 and TRBJ2-3, is GAGVSQSPRYKVTKRGQDVALRCDPISGHVSLYWYRQALGQGPEFLTYFNYEAQQDKSGLPNDRFSAERPEGSISTLTIQRTEQRDSAMYRCASSLGATLAASTDTQYFGPGTRLTVL.

DNA of the CDR3: TGTGCCAGCAGCCCCCGGACTAGCGGGATCTCCTACAATGAGCAGTTCTTC. Encoded protein: CASSPRTSGISYNEQFF. The chain combines TRBV7-9 with TRBJ2-1; 12 bases match TRBD2. The CDR3 runs to 17 residues. J gave up 0 bases and V 5 bases, and 5 bases lay outside the gene matches. Looked up from germline, CDR1 is SEHNR and CDR2 is FQNEAQ (reference sequence).

This clonotype appeared many times. The chain couples TRBV11-2 to TRBJ1-6; 7 bases fit TRBD1. Germline V gene lookup returns CDR1 SGHAT and CDR2 FQNNGV. The CDR3 covers 16 residues. J was trimmed by 4 bases and V by 0 bases; bases with no gene match: 3. CDR3 sequence reads: CASSLDQTGYNSPLHF. The DNA for the CDR3 is TGTGCCAGCAGCTTAGACCAGACAGGGTATAATTCACCCCTCCACTTT.

At least ten counts were recorded for this clonotype. The CDR3 sequence: CASREGQGGNQPQHF. The CDR3 DNA reads TGTGCCAGCAGGGAGGGACAGGGAGGCAATCAGCCCCAGCATTTT. The rearrangement links TRBV6-6 to TRBJ1-5, with 9 bases lining up with TRBD1. The CDR3 length is 15 residues. Germline CDR1 is MNHNY and CDR2 is SVGAGI (reference sequence). J was trimmed by 2 bases and V by 6 bases; bases with no gene match: 5.